The 17 T cell receptor beta chains in this list originate from one sample, sequenced in a study of blood T cell repertoires in COVID-19. The protocol was immunoSEQ multiplex PCR, while the TCRdb copy is restricted to in-frame clones and leaves out a portion. The table records hundreds of thousands of clones, 80% to 85% of them present only once. Sequenced sample: PBMCs or T cells enriched from blood (not recorded which). Receptor source: a man in his forties or fifties who had been exposed to COVID-19.

The chain carries TRBV30 and TRBJ1-4, with D maybe TRBD1 (5 bases). CDR3 size: 14 residues. Germline V CDR1 and CDR2: GTSNPN, SVGIG (reference sequence). The V end lost 4 bases, the J end lost 7 bases, and 16 bases lay between the germline ends. The CDR3 spells CAWNGGAGGEKLFF. The CDR3 bases are TGTGCCTGGAACGGTGGAGCCGGGGGTGAAAAACTGTTTTTT.

The chain is built from TRBV10-3 and TRBJ2-1, with TRBD2 identical over 13 bases. V gave up 5 bases and J gave up 2 bases; unmatched junction bases: 3. The CDR3 has 16 amino acids. Germline lookup yields CDR1 ENHRY and CDR2 SYGVKD. CDR3 sequence: CAISPGLAGAYNEQFF. CDR3 bases: TGTGCCATCAGTCCCGGACTAGCGGGAGCCTACAATGAGCAGTTCTTC.

This clone was seen only once. This chain connects TRBV3-1 (or the pseudogene TRBV3-2) to TRBJ2-3; 12 nucleotides line up with TRBD2. The germline V gene has CDR1 LGHDT and CDR2 YNNKEL (reference sequence). J gave up 4 bases and V 5 bases, and 10 bases lay outside the gene matches. The CDR3 extends over 17 amino acids. The CDR3 bases are TGTGCCAGCAGCAACGGACTAGCGGGACGACGCCCAGATACGCAGTATTTT. It translates to CASSNGLAGRRPDTQYF.

This clone came up once. The chain employs TRBV2 and TRBJ2-3, with D maybe TRBD2 (5 bases). The CDR3 consists of 14 residues. The V and J ends lost 4 bases and 2 bases respectively, with 10 bases between them. Germline CDR1 reads SNHLY; CDR2 reads FYNNEI. The CDR3 protein is CASSAERYTDTQYF. The CDR3 DNA reads TGTGCCAGCAGTGCGGAGCGGTACACAGATACGCAGTATTTT.

CDR3 residues: CASSLRTFVGQIETQYF. CDR3 sequence (DNA): TGTGCCAGCAGCTTAAGGACGTTTGTAGGACAAATAGAGACCCAGTACTTC. The chain couples TRBV11-3 to TRBJ2-5; D perhaps matches TRBD1 (5 bases). Between the trimmed V and J ends, which lost 2 bases and 4 bases, there was a span of 20 bases. Germline CDR1 SGHNT, CDR2 YENEEA. The CDR3 contains 17 residues.

V gene TRBV7-8 combines with J gene TRBJ1-6; 7 nucleotides match TRBD1. V gave up 4 bases and J gave up 9 bases; unmatched junction bases: 12. The germline CDR1 and CDR2 sequences are SGHVS and FQNEAQ. The length of the CDR3 is 16 residues. The CDR3 bases are TGTGCCAGCAGCTCCACTCCAACAGGGGTAGGTTCACCCCTCCACTTT. Translating it yields CASSSTPTGVGSPLHF.

The chain carries TRBV19 and TRBJ1-5; TRBD1 aligns across 9 bases. The CDR3 is made up of 15 amino acids. Germline V gene lookup returns CDR1 LNHDA and CDR2 SQIVND (reference sequence). V shed 5 bases and J 2 bases; nucleotides not matched to a gene: 4. This chain's CDR3 is CASSEQGAGNQPQHF. The CDR3 coding sequence is TGTGCCAGTAGTGAACAGGGGGCAGGCAATCAGCCCCAGCATTTT.

The chain combines TRBV2 with TRBJ2-7; D gene unclear. Per the germline V gene, CDR1 is SNHLY and CDR2 is FYNNEI. Deletions cut 4 bases from V and 0 bases from J, with 13 bases between. This CDR3 has 15 residues. This CDR3 reads CASSAWSVLSYEQYF. The CDR3 DNA reads TGTGCCAGCAGTGCGTGGTCGGTCCTCTCCTACGAGCAGTACTTC. The full variable domain, in which reference TRBV2 and TRBJ2-7 provide the parts outside the CDR3, is EPEVTQTPSHQVTQMGQEVILRCVPISNHLYFYWYRQILGQKVEFLVSFYNNEISEKSEIFDDQFSVERPDGSNFTLKIRSTKLEDSAMYFCASSAWSVLSYEQYFGPGTRLTVT.

The chain carries TRBV5-4 and TRBJ1-5; D is ambiguous. The CDR3 length is 14 residues. The V end lost 0 bases, the J end lost 7 bases, and 11 bases lay between the germline ends. Germline CDR1 SGHNT, CDR2 YYREEE (reference sequence). CDR3 loop: CASSLGGLGQPQHF. CDR3 coding DNA: TGTGCCAGCAGCTTGGGAGGGTTGGGACAGCCCCAGCATTTT.

The chain combines TRBV11-2 with TRBJ2-2; 9 bases are a match to TRBD1. The germline V gene has CDR1 SGHAT and CDR2 FQNNGV. The CDR3 is 15 residues long. The junction had 7 bases not matched to a gene; V was cut back by 7 bases and J by 4 bases. Here the CDR3 reads CASKTGTGITGELFF. CDR3 nucleotide sequence: TGTGCCAGCAAAACCGGGACAGGGATCACCGGGGAGCTGTTTTTT.

This rearrangement joins TRBV2 to TRBJ1-1, with D unclear. Germline V lookup: CDR1 SNHLY, CDR2 FYNNEI. Trimming removed 4 bases from V and 6 bases from J, with 9 bases in between. CDR3 size: 12 residues. CDR3 nucleotide sequence: TGTGCCAGCAGTGTTGCGGGATCTGAAGCTTTCTTT. Translating it yields CASSVAGSEAFF.

This clone has a handful of counts. The chain carries TRBV29-1 and TRBJ1-1; 8 nucleotides match TRBD1. V was clipped by 6 bases and J by 4 bases; unmatched bases: 4. Germline CDR1 SQVTM, CDR2 ANQGSEA. There are 12 residues in the CDR3. CDR3 nucleotides: TGCAGCGTGAGGACAGGGAGCACTGAAGCTTTCTTT. This sequence encodes CSVRTGSTEAFF.

CDR3 amino acids: CASVSQGGYEQYF. The CDR3, as DNA: TGCGCCAGCGTGTCGCAGGGAGGTTACGAGCAGTACTTC. This chain links TRBV5-1 with TRBJ2-7; perhaps TRBD2 as D (6 bases). Germline V CDR1 and CDR2: SGHRS, YFSETQ. The CDR3 is 13 residues long. Trimming cost V 7 bases and J 4 bases, with 15 bases left between them.

The chain couples TRBV6-6 to TRBJ2-7, with 11 nucleotides matching TRBD1. CDR1 and CDR2 from the germline V gene are MNHNY and SVGAGI (reference sequence). CDR3 length: 15 amino acids. V was clipped by 0 bases and J by 6 bases; unmatched bases: 4. The CDR3 nucleotides are TGTGCCAGCAGTTACTCCGCGGGACAGGGGGTCGAGCAGTACTTC. This gives the protein CASSYSAGQGVEQYF.

This chain connects TRBV4-1 to TRBJ2-4, with 8 bases that match TRBD1. Looked up from germline, CDR1 is MGHRA and CDR2 is YSYEKL. The CDR3 spans 14 residues. V lost 6 bases and J lost 5; bases outside the gene matches: 6. CDR3 nucleotide sequence: TGCGCCAGCAGTCGAGAGACAGGGGAAAACATTCAGTACTTC. Protein: CASSRETGENIQYF.

The chain carries TRBV11-3 and TRBJ1-1; a possible D gene is TRBD1 (5 bases). V lost 2 bases and J 0 bases, leaving 7 bases between the germline ends. CDR1 and CDR2 (germline): SGHNT, YENEEA. The CDR3 spans 14 residues. The CDR3 region is CASSLTTVNTEAFF. As DNA, the CDR3 is TGTGCCAGCAGCTTAACGACAGTGAACACTGAAGCTTTCTTT.

The rearrangement uses TRBV9 and TRBJ2-3; perhaps TRBD2 as D (5 bases). Germline V gene lookup returns CDR1 SGDLS and CDR2 YYNGEE. The CDR3 runs to 16 residues. Trimming cost V 0 bases and J 4 bases, with 15 bases left between them. CDR3 region: CASSVEGGPGPDTQYF. The CDR3 DNA is TGTGCCAGCAGCGTAGAGGGCGGGCCGGGCCCAGATACGCAGTATTTT.